This TCR beta chain was observed in a study of neoadjuvant anti-PD-1 for oral cavity cancer. V lost 1 base to trimming and J lost 7 bases; unmatched junction nucleotides: 3. This CDR3 spans 14 amino acids. CDR1 and CDR2 from the germline V gene are LNHDA and SQIVND (reference sequence). Whole-study results and caveats: With a few patients per group, TCR findings need larger cohorts.

This clone came up once. What it recognizes is unknown. Using immunoSEQ multiplex PCR, the repertoire was profiled, and TCRdb retains in-frame clones only, with some absent. Of 9,500 to 10,000 clones listed, 61% are singletons. This sample's time point: after neoadjuvant nivolumab, at surgical resection. Patients had newly diagnosed, untreated stage II-IVA oral cavity squamous cell carcinoma. The clonotype comes from a person aged 40-85 years with oral cavity squamous cell carcinoma. The rearrangement links TRBV19 to TRBJ2-2; 7 nucleotides line up with TRBD1. Material: PBMCs, obtained after nivolumab (anti-PD-1) treatment. The CDR3 bases are TGTGCCAGTAGTATAGCGACAGGGCACGGGGAGCTGTTTTTT. This translates into CASSIATGHGELFF.